These 29 T cell receptor beta chains share one sample of origin, sequenced in a study of cytotoxic CD8 clonotypes in ibrutinib-treated CLL. The assay was immunoSEQ multiplex PCR, and TCRdb's table has in-frame clones only and misses some. The sample contains 16,000 or so clones, 55% to 80% of which appear only once. The sequences come from PBMCs, collected before ibrutinib treatment. These receptors all stem from a human donor with chronic lymphocytic leukemia.

The rearrangement uses TRBV6-5 and TRBJ1-3; 7 nucleotides agree with TRBD1. This CDR3 is built from 15 residues. CDR1 is MNHEY and CDR2 is SVGAGI in the germline V gene. V lost 8 bases to trimming and J lost 5 bases; unmatched junction nucleotides: 12. The CDR3 nucleotides read TGTGCCAGCGGGGCAGGGGGAGGTCTAAGAAACACCATATATTTT. Protein: CASGAGGGLRNTIYF.

The chain couples TRBV6-5 to TRBJ2-7; 8 bases agree with TRBD1. Germline lookup yields CDR1 MNHEY and CDR2 SVGAGI. V shed 3 bases, J shed 3 bases, and the junction held 7 bases outside the gene matches. The CDR3 extends over 15 amino acids. The CDR3 protein is CASSYGTGNYYEQYF. Here the CDR3 DNA reads TGTGCCAGCAGTTATGGGACAGGTAACTACTACGAGCAGTACTTC.

V gene TRBV5-1 combines with J gene TRBJ2-5; 9 bases match TRBD1. Germline trimming cut 4 bases from V and 5 bases from J; bases unmatched to any gene: 9. This CDR3 spans 15 amino acids. Germline CDR1 reads SGHRS; CDR2 reads YFSETQ. CDR3 sequence: CASSHGDREGETQYF. Written as DNA, the CDR3 is TGCGCCAGCAGCCACGGGGACAGGGAGGGCGAGACCCAGTACTTC.

The V gene is TRBV29-1, the J gene TRBJ1-1, with D unclear. The CDR3 totals 13 residues. Trimming left V 7 bases short and J 1 base short, with 13 bases between. The V gene's germline CDR1 is SQVTM and CDR2 ANQGSEA. The DNA of the CDR3 is TGCAGCGCCGCGACGGGAGGGAACACTGAAGCTTTCTTT. Residues: CSAATGGNTEAFF.

The chain is built from TRBV5-4 and TRBJ2-5; TRBD1 or TRBD2 may be the D gene (5 bases each). Between the trimmed V and J ends, which lost 1 base and 1 base, there was a span of 17 bases. Germline assignment: CDR1 SGHNT and CDR2 YYREEE (reference sequence). The CDR3 has 17 amino acids. The CDR3 DNA is TGTGCCAGCAGCTTGAGGGGTAACCGGACTGTCCAAGAGACCCAGTACTTC. Its protein product is CASSLRGNRTVQETQYF.

The CDR3 spells CASSLGLGSIYEQYF. CDR3 DNA sequence: TGTGCCAGCAGCTTAGGCCTTGGGAGTATCTACGAGCAGTACTTC. This chain uses TRBV13 with TRBJ2-7; TRBD2 is a possible D gene (5 bases). Germline V CDR1 and CDR2: PRHDT, FYEKMQ (reference sequence). Trimming stripped 0 bases from V and 3 bases from J, with 12 bases between. This CDR3 comprises 15 residues. Supplemented by reference TRBV13 and TRBJ2-7, the full variable domain reads AAGVIQSPRHLIKEKRETATLKCYPIPRHDTVYWYQQGPGQDPQFLISFYEKMQSDKGSIPDRFSAQQFSDYHSELNMSSLELGDSALYFCASSLGLGSIYEQYFGPGTRLTVT.

The chain couples TRBV27 to TRBJ1-6; 8 nucleotides agree with TRBD1. CDR3 length equals 13 residues. The germline gives CDR1 MNHEY, CDR2 SMNVEV (reference sequence). After removal of 3 bases from V and 12 bases from J, the junction contained 4 bases not matched to a gene. CDR3 loop: CASSFRQGQPLHF. The CDR3 DNA reads TGTGCCAGCAGTTTTAGACAGGGGCAACCCCTCCACTTT.

The genes are TRBV5-6 and TRBJ2-3, with TRBD1 matching 8 bases. Germline assignment: CDR1 SGHDT and CDR2 YYEEEE. The length of the CDR3 is 18 residues. With 0 bases clipped from V and 2 bases from J, the junction kept 11 bases outside the gene matches. The CDR3 DNA reads TGTGCCAGCAGCTTGGCAGGGGGCGCGACTAGTTCCACAGATACGCAGTATTTT. Protein sequence: CASSLAGGATSSTDTQYF.

The gene calls are TRBV14 and TRBJ2-3; the D is unclear. This CDR3 contains 13 residues. Germline V gene data show CDR1 as SGHDN and CDR2 as FVKESK. Between the trimmed V and J ends, which lost 1 base and 3 bases, there was a span of 5 bases. The CDR3 sequence is CASSQVGTDTQYF. DNA of the CDR3: TGTGCCAGCAGCCAAGTTGGGACAGATACGCAGTATTTT.

The rearrangement links TRBV7-9 to TRBJ2-7; the D gene is possibly TRBD1 (5 bases). The V end was cut by 3 bases, the J end by 0 bases, with 12 bases between. Germline CDR1 reads SEHNR; CDR2 reads FQNEAQ (reference sequence). The CDR3 extends over 15 amino acids. This chain's CDR3 is CASSFREVSSYEQYF. DNA of the CDR3: TGTGCCAGCAGCTTCAGGGAAGTAAGCTCCTACGAGCAGTACTTC.

This clone was detected only a few times. The chain couples TRBV5-1 to TRBJ1-2; D not resolved. The CDR3 length is 14 residues. The germline CDR1 and CDR2 sequences are SGHRS and YFSETQ. The V end lost 1 base, the J end lost 2 bases, and 9 bases lay between the germline ends. CDR3 loop: CASSLRENNYGYTF. The CDR3 nucleotides are TGCGCCAGCAGCTTGAGGGAGAACAACTATGGCTACACCTTC.

A single count supports this clone. V usage is TRBV18 and J usage is TRBJ2-5; 8 bases align to TRBD1. V trimming: 0 bases; J trimming: 5 bases; junction bases outside the gene matches: 11. Germline lookup yields CDR1 KGHSH and CDR2 LQKENI. The CDR3 runs to 17 residues. The CDR3 DNA is TGTGCCAGCTCACCACCGTCGCAGGGGGCGCGTTATGAGACCCAGTACTTC. This translates into CASSPPSQGARYETQYF.

The gene calls are TRBV11-3 and TRBJ2-3, with 7 bases identical to TRBD1. Germline lookup yields CDR1 SGHNT and CDR2 YENEEA. The CDR3 is made up of 16 amino acids. V shed 1 base and J 2 bases; nucleotides not matched to a gene: 6. The CDR3 loop is CASSLASTGNTDTQYF. CDR3 bases: TGTGCCAGCAGCTTAGCCTCGACAGGGAACACAGATACGCAGTATTTT.

The chain uses TRBV30 and TRBJ2-5; 13 positions agree with TRBD2. CDR3 length equals 12 residues. Germline trimming cut 3 bases from V and 13 bases from J; bases unmatched to any gene: 5. The germline CDR1 and CDR2 sequences are GTSNPN and SVGIG (reference sequence). CDR3: CAWRTSGGPGYF. The DNA of the CDR3 is TGTGCCTGGAGGACTAGCGGGGGGCCTGGGTACTTC.

The rearrangement uses TRBV6-6 and TRBJ2-3, with 7 bases that match TRBD1. This CDR3 region has 16 residues. Germline CDR1 reads MNHNY; CDR2 reads SVGAGI (reference sequence). Germline trimming cut 7 bases from V and 1 base from J; bases unmatched to any gene: 11. In DNA, the CDR3 is TGTGCCAGCACCCACATTGGGACAGCGCGCACAGATACGCAGTATTTT. It specifies CASTHIGTARTDTQYF.

The chain employs TRBV5-1 and TRBJ1-2; D ambiguous. The length of the CDR3 is 15 residues. The ends were cut back, 2 bases at V and 1 base at J, with 12 bases in the middle. Germline V CDR1 and CDR2: SGHRS, YFSETQ. The CDR3 coding sequence is TGCGCCAGCAGCTTAGAGCCAGGTCATAACTATGGCTACACCTTC. Translation gives CASSLEPGHNYGYTF. Combining the CDR3 with reference TRBV5-1 and TRBJ1-2 gives the whole variable domain KAGVTQTPRYLIKTRGQQVTLSCSPISGHRSVSWYQQTPGQGLQFLFEYFSETQRNKGNFPGRFSGRQFSNSRSEMNVSTLELGDSALYLCASSLEPGHNYGYTFGSGTRLTVV.

The chain links TRBV28 to TRBJ1-5; D not certain. V was pared by 3 bases and J by 15 bases, with 18 bases between. The CDR3 spans 13 residues. The germline V gene encodes CDR1 MDHEN and CDR2 SYDVKM. As DNA, the CDR3 is TGTGCCAGCAGTTTTCTTGGCCGAGGTGCCGGGCATTTT. It is translated as CASSFLGRGAGHF.

The chain recombines TRBV11-1 with TRBJ2-1; D unresolved. The CDR3 is 14 amino acids. V lost 0 bases and J lost 6, with 9 bases in between. CDR1 and CDR2 (germline): SGHAT, FQDESV (reference sequence). This CDR3 reads CASSLAGSTNEQFF. In nucleotides, the CDR3 is TGTGCCAGCAGCTTAGCGGGATCGACCAATGAGCAGTTCTTC.

The J gene is TRBJ1-1, the V gene TRBV6-6; TRBD1 might be the D (5 bases). From germline, CDR1 is MNHNY and CDR2 SVGAGI (reference sequence). CDR3 length: 13 amino acids. The V end lost 2 bases, the J end lost 4 bases, and 8 bases lay between the germline ends. The CDR3, as DNA: TGTGCCAGCAGTTACCGGGACCCCACTGAAGCTTTCTTT. Its translation: CASSYRDPTEAFF.

The chain links TRBV15 to TRBJ2-2; TRBD1 aligns across 9 bases. Germline V gene data show CDR1 as LNHNV and CDR2 as YYDKDF (reference sequence). The CDR3 has 18 amino acids. V shed 0 bases, J shed 6 bases, and the junction held 11 bases outside the gene matches. The CDR3 loop is CATSRDEFGTGKAGELFF. The CDR3 bases are TGTGCCACCAGCAGAGATGAATTTGGGACAGGGAAGGCCGGGGAGCTGTTTTTT.

V and J are TRBV7-3 and TRBJ1-3; D possibly corresponds to TRBD1 (5 bases). CDR3 length equals 13 residues. Trimming pared 4 bases from V and 4 bases from J, leaving 8 bases between. Per the germline V gene, CDR1 is SGHTA and CDR2 is FQGTGA. The CDR3 DNA sequence: TGTGCCAGCAGCTCCAGGGCAGGAAACACCATATATTTT. Residues: CASSSRAGNTIYF.

The V call is TRBV2, the J call TRBJ1-2, with D possibly matching TRBD1 (6 bases). The germline V and J ends were trimmed by 5 bases and 3 bases, with 13 bases remaining between them. In germline, CDR1 is SNHLY, CDR2 FYNNEI. The CDR3 runs to 14 residues. As DNA, the CDR3 is TGTGCCAGCAGTCCGGCAGGGGAGGACTATGGCTACACCTTC. Protein: CASSPAGEDYGYTF.

This clone was observed a handful of times. CDR3 in amino acids: CSFPGTVDGYTF. As DNA, the CDR3 is TGCAGCTTTCCCGGGACAGTCGACGGCTACACCTTC. The V call is TRBV29-1, the J call TRBJ1-2; the match to TRBD1 covers 7 bases. The germline V gene has CDR1 SQVTM and CDR2 ANQGSEA. This CDR3 is built from 12 residues. J lost 8 bases, V lost 8 bases, and 11 bases had no gene match.

The chain uses TRBV5-6 and TRBJ2-5, with 9 bases lining up with TRBD2. The CDR3 consists of 16 residues. Germline values: CDR1 SGHDT, CDR2 YYEEEE. Trimming took 4 bases from V and 5 from J; bases not matched to a gene: 12. The CDR3 is CASSPSPGTSLETQYF. In DNA, the CDR3 is TGTGCCAGCAGCCCCAGCCCCGGGACTAGCCTTGAGACCCAGTACTTC. Supplemented by reference TRBV5-6 and TRBJ2-5, the full variable domain reads DAGVTQSPTHLIKTRGQQVTLRCSPKSGHDTVSWYQQALGQGPQFIFQYYEEEERQRGNFPDRFSGHQFPNYSSELNVNALLLGDSALYLCASSPSPGTSLETQYFGPGTRLLVL.

V is TRBV7-2 and J is TRBJ1-2; D gene unclear. V dropped 1 base and J dropped 6 bases, with 12 bases sitting between them. The CDR3 is made up of 14 amino acids. From germline, CDR1 is SGHTA and CDR2 FQGNSA. CDR3 protein: CASSLGVLSNGYTF. CDR3 DNA: TGTGCCAGCAGCTTAGGGGTCCTCTCAAATGGCTACACCTTC. Filled out from reference TRBV7-2 and TRBJ1-2, the complete variable domain reads GAGVSQSPSNKVTEKGKDVELRCDPISGHTALYWYRQSLGQGLEFLIYFQGNSAPDKSGLPSDRFSAERTGGSVSTLTIQRTQQEDSAVYLCASSLGVLSNGYTFGSGTRLTVV.

There are a few counts of this clone. The J gene is TRBJ1-2, the V gene TRBV28, with D maybe TRBD1 (6 bases). The germline CDR1 and CDR2 sequences are MDHEN and SYDVKM. The V end was cut by 7 bases, the J end by 6 bases, with 15 bases between. This CDR3 spans 13 amino acids. The CDR3 loop reads CASNPTGGHGYTF. The CDR3 DNA sequence: TGTGCCAGCAACCCTACGGGGGGCCATGGCTACACCTTC.

This chain joins TRBV5-1 and TRBJ2-5; TRBD1 is a possible D gene (5 bases). Trimming pared 8 bases from V and 5 bases from J, leaving 10 bases between. This CDR3 comprises 11 residues. The V gene's germline CDR1 is SGHRS and CDR2 YFSETQ. In DNA, the CDR3 is TGCGCCAGTTCCGCAGGGGAGACCCAGTACTTC. Protein: CASSAGETQYF.

The genes are TRBV6-7 and TRBJ2-2; possible D gene TRBD2, 6 bases. TRBV6-7 is annotated as an ORF whose role is uncertain. Trimming removed 8 bases from V and 6 bases from J, with 22 bases in between. CDR3 length: 16 amino acids. This CDR3 is CASYPWLGRDPGELFF. CDR3 nucleotides: TGTGCCAGCTACCCTTGGTTGGGGCGGGACCCCGGGGAGCTGTTTTTT.

This rearrangement joins TRBV5-8 to TRBJ1-5; D is undetermined. V was shortened by 4 bases and J by 2 bases, with 13 bases between the two germline ends. In germline, CDR1 is SGHTS, CDR2 YDEGEE. The length of the CDR3 is 15 residues. In nucleotides, the CDR3 is TGTGCCAGCAGCGTTTTCGGGTCGGGCAATCAGCCCCAGCATTTT. Translated: CASSVFGSGNQPQHF. Using reference TRBV5-8 and TRBJ1-5 for the parts outside the CDR3, the full variable domain is EAGVTQSPTHLIKTRGQQATLRCSPISGHTSVYWYQQALGLGLQFLLWYDEGEERNRGNFPPRFSGRQFPNYSSELNVNALELEDSALYLCASSVFGSGNQPQHFGDGTRLSIL.